This entry is about one T cell receptor beta chain. Its cognate antigen is unknown. Germline assignment: CDR1 SNHLY and CDR2 FYNNEI. Losses at the gene ends were 4 bases for V and 0 bases for J; bases not matched to a gene: 11. The CDR3 covers 19 residues. The sample is drawn from a study of cytomegalovirus exposure and HLA in healthy donors. Only in-frame clones appear in the TCRdb table, and some are missing; sequencing was by immunoSEQ multiplex PCR. This table holds under 200,000 clones, approximately 96% found once. General study points: Confirmation in vitro established that a few CMV-associated chains were specific for CMV antigens.

This clonotype was obtained from a woman in her late teens or twenties in good health and CMV-seronegative. The chain uses TRBV2 and TRBJ2-1; 11 nucleotides align to TRBD2. Sequenced input: PBMCs. The DNA for the CDR3 is TGTGCCAGCAGTGGGAGTATAGCGGGGGGGCAAGGCTCCTACAATGAGCAGTTCTTC. Translation: CASSGSIAGGQGSYNEQFF.